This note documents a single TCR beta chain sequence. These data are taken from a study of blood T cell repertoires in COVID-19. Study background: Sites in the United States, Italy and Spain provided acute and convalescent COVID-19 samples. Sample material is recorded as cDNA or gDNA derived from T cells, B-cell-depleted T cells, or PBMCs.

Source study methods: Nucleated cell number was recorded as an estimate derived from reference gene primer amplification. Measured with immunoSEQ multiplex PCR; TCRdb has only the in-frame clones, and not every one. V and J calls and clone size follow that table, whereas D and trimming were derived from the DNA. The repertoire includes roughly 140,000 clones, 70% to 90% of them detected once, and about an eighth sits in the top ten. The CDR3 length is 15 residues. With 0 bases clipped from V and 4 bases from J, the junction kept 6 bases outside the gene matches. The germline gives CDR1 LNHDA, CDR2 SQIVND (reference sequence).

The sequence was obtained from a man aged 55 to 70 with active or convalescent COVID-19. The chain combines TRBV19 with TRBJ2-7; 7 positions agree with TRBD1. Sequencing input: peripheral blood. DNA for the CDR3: TGTGCCAGTAGTATAGATCTCAACAGGGGATACGAGCAGTACTTC. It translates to CASSIDLNRGYEQYF.